This T cell receptor beta chain derives from a study of blood T cell repertoires in COVID-19. Study-level information: The United States, Italy and Spain provided the acute and convalescent COVID-19 samples. PBMCs, B-cell-depleted T cells, or T cells provided the cDNA or gDNA that made up the material.

In the authors' workflow: From reference gene primer amplification, estimates of nucleated cell counts were derived. Sequenced by immunoSEQ multiplex PCR; TCRdb stores in-frame clones only, minus some. Clone size and the V and J calls come from that table; the DNA yielded D and trimming. This table holds fewer than 150,000 clones, roughly 85% found once. This CDR3 is built from 13 residues. V lost 3 bases to trimming and J lost 7 bases; unmatched junction nucleotides: 5. Germline CDR1 LGHDT, CDR2 YNNKEL (reference sequence). Sequenced input: peripheral blood. This receptor was identified in a woman aged 55-70 years with COVID-19, enrolled during active disease. The chain links TRBV3-1 (or the pseudogene TRBV3-2) to TRBJ1-2; 7 positions agree with TRBD1. The CDR3 DNA sequence: TGTGCCAGCAGCCAGACAGGGTTTGCTGGCTACACCTTC. It encodes CASSQTGFAGYTF.